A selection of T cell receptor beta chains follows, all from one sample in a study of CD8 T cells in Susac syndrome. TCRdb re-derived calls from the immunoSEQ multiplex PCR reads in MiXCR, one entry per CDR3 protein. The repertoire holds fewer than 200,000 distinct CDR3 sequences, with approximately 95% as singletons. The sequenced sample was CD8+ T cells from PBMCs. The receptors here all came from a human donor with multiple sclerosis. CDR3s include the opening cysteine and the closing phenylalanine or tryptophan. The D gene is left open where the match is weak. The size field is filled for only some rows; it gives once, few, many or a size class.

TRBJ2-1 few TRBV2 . CASSEILATSGDEQFF TGTGCCAGCAGTGAAATTCTAGCGACCTCCGGGGATGAGCAGTTCTTC
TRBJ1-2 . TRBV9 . CASGWGNYGYTF TGTGCCAGCGGATGGGGTAACTATGGCTACACCTTC
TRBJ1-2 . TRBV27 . CASSPAYLGGGDIAVDYGYTF TGTGCCAGCAGTCCCGCCTACCTAGGGGGGGGCGACATCGCGGTGGACTATGGCTACACCTTC
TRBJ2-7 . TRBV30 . CAWSGHEIRGRECYEQYF TGTGCCTGGAGTGGGCACGAAATTAGAGGTAGGGAGTGCTACGAGCAGTACTTC
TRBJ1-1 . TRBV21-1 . CASTSIACRKNTEAFF TGTGCCAGCACTTCAATCGCGTGCAGGAAAAACACTGAAGCTTTCTTT
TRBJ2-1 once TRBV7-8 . CASSLEVGGLEEQFF TGTGCCAGCAGCTTAGAGGTGGGGGGTTTGGAAGAGCAGTTCTTC
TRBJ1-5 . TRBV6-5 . CASSDYSNQPQHF TGTGCCAGCAGTGATTATAGCAATCAGCCCCAGCATTTT
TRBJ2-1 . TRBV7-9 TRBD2 CASSFLAAEQFF TGTGCCAGCAGCTTCCTAGCGGCTGAGCAGTTCTTC
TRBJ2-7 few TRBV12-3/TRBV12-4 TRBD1 CASSPGTGPYEQYF TGTGCCAGCAGTCCCGGGACAGGCCCCTACGAGCAGTACTTC
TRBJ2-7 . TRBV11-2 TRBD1 CASSGDRTLPYEQYF TGTGCCAGCAGCGGGGACAGGACCCTCCCCTACGAGCAGTACTTC
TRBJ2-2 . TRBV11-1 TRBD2 CASSFGGTTNTGELFF TGTGCCAGCAGCTTTGGGGGGACTACCAACACCGGGGAGCTGTTTTTT
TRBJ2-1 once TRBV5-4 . CASNNPIQGPEQFF TGTGCCAGCAACAACCCGATCCAGGGCCCTGAGCAGTTCTTC
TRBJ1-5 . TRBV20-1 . CSARGGRDQPQHF TGCAGTGCTAGAGGAGGAAGGGATCAGCCCCAGCATTTT
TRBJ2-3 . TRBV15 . CATSRPRSVLVTDTQYF TGTGCCACCAGCAGACCCCGTAGTGTCCTCGTTACAGATACGCAGTATTTT
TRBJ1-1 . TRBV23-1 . CASANRVPNTEAFF TGCGCCAGCGCCAACAGGGTTCCAAACACTGAAGCTTTCTTT
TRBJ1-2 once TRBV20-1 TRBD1 CSAWTGTNYGYTF TGCAGTGCCTGGACAGGGACTAACTATGGCTACACCTTC
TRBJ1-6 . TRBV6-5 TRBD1 CASSYSGGTGQSPLHF TGTGCCAGCAGTTACTCCGGGGGGACAGGGCAATCACCCCTCCACTTT
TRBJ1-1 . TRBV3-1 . CASSHRRTEAFF TGTGCCAGCAGCCACCGTAGGACTGAAGCTTTCTTT
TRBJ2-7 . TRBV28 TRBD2 CASSFPTSGIPYEQYF TGTGCCAGCAGTTTCCCGACTAGCGGGATCCCCTACGAGCAGTACTTC
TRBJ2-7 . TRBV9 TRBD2 CASSPSGGSSYEQYF TGTGCCAGCAGTCCGAGCGGGGGCTCCTCCTACGAGCAGTACTTC
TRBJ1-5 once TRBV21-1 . CASSKRIRGQPQHF TGTGCCAGCAGCAAACGGATCAGAGGGCAGCCCCAGCATTTT
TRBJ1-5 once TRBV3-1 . CASSQQTVHQPQHF TGTGCCAGCAGCCAACAGACAGTCCATCAGCCCCAGCATTTT
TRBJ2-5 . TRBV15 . CATSGPGETQYF TGTGCCACCAGCGGGCCTGGGGAGACCCAGTACTTC
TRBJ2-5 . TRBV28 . CASSLPGVDLETQYF TGTGCCAGCAGTTTACCAGGGGTCGATCTAGAGACCCAGTACTTC
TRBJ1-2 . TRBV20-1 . CSARVPYNYGYTF TGCAGTGCTAGAGTACCTTATAACTATGGCTACACCTTC
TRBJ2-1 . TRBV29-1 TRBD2 CSVALAARLYNEQFF TGCAGCGTTGCGCTAGCGGCACGCCTCTACAATGAGCAGTTCTTC
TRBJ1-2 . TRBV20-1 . CSARHTFYGYTF TGCAGTGCTAGACACACCTTCTATGGCTACACCTTC
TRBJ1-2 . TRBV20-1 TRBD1 CSARPGDRFYSRNGYTF TGCAGTGCTAGACCCGGGGACAGGTTTTATTCTAGGAATGGCTACACCTTC
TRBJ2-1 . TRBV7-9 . CASSLGPGQFF TGTGCCAGCAGCTTAGGGCCAGGCCAGTTCTTC
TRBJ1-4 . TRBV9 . CASSKQTSTVAFGDEKLFF TGTGCCAGCAGCAAGCAAACATCAACCGTGGCGTTCGGGGATGAAAAACTGTTTTTT
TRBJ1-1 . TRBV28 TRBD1 CASSHYTGGSTEAFF TGTGCCAGCAGTCACTATACAGGGGGAAGCACTGAAGCTTTCTTT
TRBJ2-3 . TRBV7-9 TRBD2 CASRDHGAGVADTQYF TGTGCCAGCAGGGACCACGGGGCGGGAGTAGCAGATACGCAGTATTTT
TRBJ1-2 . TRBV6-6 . CASSYGSGAGTF TGTGCCAGCAGTTACGGTTCGGGGGCTGGCACCTTC
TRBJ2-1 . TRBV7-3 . CASSLYLRGSEQFF TGTGCCAGCAGCTTATATCTTAGGGGGTCTGAGCAGTTCTTC
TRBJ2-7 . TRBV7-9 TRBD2 CASRRGARYEQYF TGTGCCAGCAGGCGGGGGGCCCGCTACGAGCAGTACTTC
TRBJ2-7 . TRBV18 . CASSPNIPTSKEIDEQYF TGTGCCAGCTCACCAAACATCCCTACTAGCAAGGAGATCGACGAGCAGTACTTC
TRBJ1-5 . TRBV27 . CASSPEWGNQPQHF TGTGCCAGCTCGCCGGAGTGGGGCAATCAGCCCCAGCATTTT
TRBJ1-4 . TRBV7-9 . CASSSHLGRNDNEKLFF TGTGCCAGCAGCTCCCATTTGGGGCGAAACGATAATGAAAAACTGTTTTTT
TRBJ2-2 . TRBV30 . CAWRQTGNTGELFF TGTGCCTGGAGACAAACAGGGAACACCGGGGAGCTGTTTTTT
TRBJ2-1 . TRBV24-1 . CATGAGNYDEQFF TGTGCCACCGGGGCGGGAAACTACGATGAGCAGTTCTTC
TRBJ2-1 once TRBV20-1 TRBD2 CSARDLLAVYNEQFF TGCAGTGCTAGAGATCTACTAGCGGTATACAATGAGCAGTTCTTC
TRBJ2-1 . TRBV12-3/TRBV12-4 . CASSGPDREFF TGTGCCAGCAGTGGCCCGGACCGTGAGTTCTTC
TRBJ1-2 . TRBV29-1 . CSLSLLGEGHGYTF TGCAGCCTCTCCCTCTTGGGGGAGGGCCATGGCTACACCTTC
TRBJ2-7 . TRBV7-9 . CASSPTGYEQYF TGTGCCAGCAGTCCCACAGGGTACGAGCAGTACTTC
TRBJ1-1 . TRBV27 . CASSLTGLGTEAFF TGTGCCAGCAGTCTAACAGGGTTGGGCACTGAAGCTTTCTTT
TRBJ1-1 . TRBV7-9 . CASSPRQATRNTEAFF TGTGCCAGCAGCCCGAGACAAGCAACCAGGAACACTGAAGCTTTCTTT
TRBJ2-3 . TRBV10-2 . CASSQGRADTQYF TGCGCCAGCAGTCAGGGGAGGGCAGATACGCAGTATTTT
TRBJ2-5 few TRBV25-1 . CASSEGIQETQYF TGTGCCAGCAGTGAAGGAATCCAAGAGACCCAGTACTTC
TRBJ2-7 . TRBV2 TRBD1 CASSGDPTGASYEQYF TGTGCCAGCAGTGGGGACCCGACAGGGGCCTCCTACGAGCAGTACTTC
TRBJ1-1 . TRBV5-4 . CASSLVQGADTEAFF TGTGCCAGCAGCTTGGTGCAGGGCGCGGACACTGAAGCTTTCTTT
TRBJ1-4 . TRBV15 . CATSPDRVNEKLFF TGTGCCACCAGCCCGGACCGTGTAAATGAAAAACTGTTTTTT